These 9 T cell receptor beta chains were all obtained from the same sample, sequenced in a study of blood T cells in healthy people across ages. PCR was performed a second time for about 7 to 11 cycles using a sample-barcoded 5' primer and a J-beta primer mix. TCRdb passed the 5' RACE reads through MiXCR, listing each CDR3 protein once. The sample lists 590,000 or so distinct CDR3 sequences, 25% to 35% occurring once. Sequencing used blood. Every receptor here comes from a woman of 80 years or more in good health.

This clonotype was observed a handful of times. The rearrangement joins TRBV5-1 to TRBJ1-4, with D possibly TRBD1 on 6 matching bases. This CDR3 contains 14 residues. Germline CDR1 is SGHRS and CDR2 is YFSETQ. With 4 bases removed from V and 4 bases from J, the gap between germline ends came to 11 bases. The DNA for the CDR3 is TGCGCCAGCAGCACACAGGGCCTTAATGAAAAACTGTTTTTT. It yields the protein CASSTQGLNEKLFF.

In this sample, this clonotype turned up many times. The CDR3 here is CASSRTGSNYGYTF. The DNA of the CDR3 is TGTGCCAGCAGCCGGACAGGGAGTAACTATGGCTACACCTTC. This chain joins TRBV7-2 and TRBJ1-2, with 8 nucleotides matching TRBD1. Trimming removed 5 bases from V and 1 base from J; junction bases left unmatched: 3. Germline V gives CDR1 SGHTA, CDR2 FQGNSA. This CDR3 spans 14 amino acids.

This clonotype has ten or more counts. The rearrangement joins TRBV9 to TRBJ1-5; D perhaps matches TRBD1 (6 bases). Germline loops: CDR1 SGDLS, CDR2 YYNGEE. V was shortened by 3 bases and J by 4 bases, with 11 bases between the two germline ends. This CDR3 contains 14 residues. Here the CDR3 reads CASSEGQLNQPQHF. The CDR3 region has the DNA TGTGCCAGCAGCGAAGGACAGCTTAATCAGCCCCAGCATTTT.

This clonotype was detected many times. The chain carries TRBV20-1 and TRBJ2-1, with 9 bases lining up with TRBD2. The CDR3 spans 16 residues. Per germline, CDR1 DFQATT and CDR2 SNEGSKA (reference sequence). The J segment lost 9 bases and the V segment lost 0 bases, leaving 12 bases of the junction unmatched. The DNA for the CDR3 is TGCAGTGCTAGAGATACGGCGGGGGGGCCTTTCGGTGAGCAGTTCTTC. This gives the protein CSARDTAGGPFGEQFF.

This clonotype was counted ten times or more. This chain joins TRBV7-9 and TRBJ2-7, with 10 bases aligning to TRBD1. This CDR3 has 15 residues. The germline V gene encodes CDR1 SEHNR and CDR2 FQNEAQ (reference sequence). V lost 4 bases and J lost 6; bases outside the gene matches: 9. The CDR3 here is CASSYNRDRGGEQYF. CDR3 nucleotides: TGTGCCAGCAGCTATAACCGGGACAGGGGTGGCGAGCAGTACTTC. The full variable domain, its missing parts supplied by reference TRBV7-9 and TRBJ2-7, is DTGVSQNPRHKITKRGQNVTFRCDPISEHNRLYWYRQTLGQGPEFLTYFQNEAQLEKSRLLSDRFSAERPKGSFSTLEIQRTEQGDSAMYLCASSYNRDRGGEQYFGPGTRLTVT.

In its sample, this clonotype was seen a few times. The V and J genes are TRBV6-1 and TRBJ2-2, with D perhaps matching TRBD1 (5 bases). The CDR3 runs to 15 residues. The germline V and J ends were trimmed by 10 bases and 0 bases, with 15 bases remaining between them. Germline CDR1 reads MNHNS; CDR2 reads SASEGT. Here the CDR3 reads CATLTQGSNTGELFF. The CDR3 nucleotides are TGTGCCACCCTTACCCAGGGTTCGAACACCGGGGAGCTGTTTTTT.

CDR3 loop: CSASTTGAGGAYEQYF. In DNA, the CDR3 is TGCAGTGCCTCCACCACGGGGGCCGGTGGTGCCTACGAGCAGTACTTC. The V gene is TRBV20-1, the J gene TRBJ2-7; either TRBD1 or TRBD2 may supply D (6 bases each). CDR3 length: 16 residues. The V and J ends lost 6 bases and 2 bases respectively, with 23 bases between them. CDR1 and CDR2 (germline): DFQATT, SNEGSKA (reference sequence).

The gene calls are TRBV29-1 and TRBJ2-7; no clear D. The J call is in doubt because the DNA end fits TRBJ2-5 better. Germline-derived CDR1 and CDR2 are SQVTM and ANQGSEA. This CDR3 is 9 amino acids long. The CDR3: CSAEETQYF. CDR3 DNA: TGCAGCGCTGAGGAGACCCAGTACTTC.

V gene TRBV12-3 or TRBV12-4 combines with J gene TRBJ1-4; 8 bases match TRBD1. The V segment lost 4 bases and the J segment 8 bases; nucleotides outside the gene matches: 6. The CDR3 is 14 amino acids. CDR3 sequence (DNA): TGTGCCAGCAGTTCGGGACAGGTGGGAGAAAAACTGTTTTTT. Encoded protein: CASSSGQVGEKLFF.